This T cell receptor beta chain was identified in a study of T-cell memory formation after mild COVID-19. Study-level results: A second wave expanding day 15 to 37 was CD4+-biased; contracting clones were balanced. Cross-reactive memory seemingly joined, as some responding clones were found in pre-infection memory.

The CDR3 is made up of 15 amino acids. V was clipped by 5 bases and J by 8 bases; unmatched bases: 14. The germline CDR1 and CDR2 sequences are SGHVS and FQNEAQ. One entry per CDR3 protein, called by TCRdb with MiXCR from the 5' RACE reads. The top ten clones hold around 20% of a sample with more than 300,000 distinct CDR3 sequences, more than 20% of them seen once. This clonotype appeared many times. Its antigen remains unknown. This sequence was found in a man younger than 30 who had mild COVID-19 (a few samples of this study predate the infection). Cell type and time point are not known. Sequenced material: PBMCs or a T cell subset sorted from them (not recorded which). The V call is TRBV7-8, the J call TRBJ1-2, with 7 bases matching TRBD1. CDR3 loop: CASSHRSDRWNGYTF. The DNA of the CDR3 is TGTGCCAGCAGCCATCGATCGGACAGGTGGAACGGCTACACCTTC.